This TCR beta chain was observed in a study of PD-L1 blockade in urothelial cancer. The CDR3 sequence is 17 residues long. Germline CDR1 is SGHRS and CDR2 is YFSETQ. The ends lost 0 bases at V and 5 bases at J; junction bases unmatched: 12. Sequenced by immunoSEQ multiplex PCR; TCRdb stores in-frame clones only, minus some. The sample comprises tens of thousands of clones, roughly 82% of which are singletons, and more than 9% rests with the top ten. Sequenced material: PBMCs, taken around atezolizumab (anti-PD-L1) treatment. The chain combines TRBV5-1 with TRBJ2-3; 7 bases map to TRBD2. The receptor comes from a man between 65 and 85 years old with urothelial cancer. CDR3 sequence reads: CASSLGLLASGGDTQYF. The CDR3 DNA reads as TGCGCCAGCAGCTTGGGCTTACTAGCGAGCGGCGGAGATACGCAGTATTTT.